This TCR beta chain was identified during a study of beta chain features in type 1 diabetes (dated by TCRdb to 2016 to 2019). Study-wide context: Patients and healthy donors did not differ in mean age, gender distribution, total cell number or subset yield. A total of some 100,000,000 sorted cells were examined across all samples, and a strong correlation was observed between cell number per subset and RNA yield. In the study, TCRB repertoires of sorted circulating CD4+ T cell subsets from recently diagnosed type 1 diabetes patients were compared with those of matched healthy donors. Regulatory and stem cell-like memory subsets were obtained from only 8 patients and about eight healthy donors, while naive and central memory subsets were obtained from all 30 or so donors.

General findings and caveats noted by the study authors: Naive, central memory and regulatory TCRB repertoires appeared more similar among patients than among healthy donors. Sequencing cDNA rather than genomic DNA could over-represent highly expressing activated cells, although activation and CD3 levels did not differ between groups. At VDJ recombination sites, type 1 diabetes patients had fewer insertions and more deleted nucleotides, which implies abnormalities in thymic rearrangement. HLA sub-analyses involved small numbers of individuals, so any influence of HLA type on TCRB rearrangement remained unresolved. Type 1 diabetes patients showed a moderate but significant shortening of TCRB CDR3 length in all four CD4+ subsets. Shorter templates might have been favored by PCR, but patient and control samples were amplified and corrected together, so both groups would have been affected equally by any skew.

V is clipped by 2 bases and J by 2 bases, and the sequence between their germline boundaries is 15 bases long. There are 16 amino acids in the CDR3, from cysteine to phenylalanine inclusive. Only CDR3 DNA is held: 48 bases, read in frame from base 1. The germline V gene yields KGHSH for CDR1 and LQKENI for CDR2. The entire amount of isolated RNA was reverse transcribed using the High Capacity cDNA Reverse Transcription Kit, so the sequenced TCRB transcripts were expressed ones. Deep immunoSEQ sequencing was performed on naive, central memory and regulatory T cell samples, with an average of around 3.4 million total reads per sample. Sorted cells were lysed in RLT buffer, and RNA was extracted using DNase-treated RNeasy Micro or Mini kits according to cell number. To prevent cross-contamination, each cell subset was processed individually, whereas patient and healthy donor samples were processed jointly. TCRB sequences were amplified from cDNA with the immunoSEQ multiplex PCR, producing 87-bp fragments spanning the CDR3 region. Sequencing of the amplicons was performed on the Illumina HiSeq platform. The authors' pipeline ran thus. Synthetic template baselines were used to correct PCR bias computationally, reads within Hamming distance 2 were collapsed, and singletons that could not be merged were discarded. Reads were aligned to IMGT to assign V, D and J genes, CDR3 length, and insertions or deletions at six rearrangement sites. Within each subset, clonotype counts were normalized to the number of sorted cells before true diversity and Gini coefficients were calculated with the tcR R package. The overlap coefficient, calculated on TCRB nucleotide sequences, was used to measure repertoire sharing. TCRdb holds this immuneACCESS table with in-frame rearrangements only. Some clones are missing; in checked studies, unresolved V genes explain under half, and the rest has no known cause. V, J and clone size are those of that table, while D and trimming were read from the DNA. This sample gives 200,000 to 250,000 clones in total; 11% of them show up just once. 1% to 1.5% of the sample belongs to the ten largest clones.

On this clone itself: Its antigen remains unidentified. Per-base quality was not reported, and no clone a single base away is much larger than it.

From each donor, a single peripheral blood sample of roughly 0.11 L on average was drawn into heparinised tubes. A BD FACSAria II was used to sort naive, central memory, regulatory and stem cell-like memory CD4+ T cells with a panel that included CD45RO, CCR7, CD25, CD127, CD95 and CD27. All sorted populations exceeded 95% purity. PBMCs were separated immediately by Lymphoprep density gradient centrifugation and were stained directly, without being cultured. Samples were stained and sorted in pairs, with one healthy donor and one patient per experiment, so that batch effects were minimized. The sample taken for sequencing was central memory CD4+ T cells from blood. This receptor was identified in a man between 18 and 35 years old in good health. The rearrangement joined TRBV18 to TRBJ2-5; the D gene is perhaps TRBD1 or TRBD2, as each covers 5 bases. Here is the DNA: TGTGCCAGCTCACCAGGGGACCGACGGGTACAAGAGACCCAGTACTTC. Translated, this is CASSPGDRRVQETQYF.